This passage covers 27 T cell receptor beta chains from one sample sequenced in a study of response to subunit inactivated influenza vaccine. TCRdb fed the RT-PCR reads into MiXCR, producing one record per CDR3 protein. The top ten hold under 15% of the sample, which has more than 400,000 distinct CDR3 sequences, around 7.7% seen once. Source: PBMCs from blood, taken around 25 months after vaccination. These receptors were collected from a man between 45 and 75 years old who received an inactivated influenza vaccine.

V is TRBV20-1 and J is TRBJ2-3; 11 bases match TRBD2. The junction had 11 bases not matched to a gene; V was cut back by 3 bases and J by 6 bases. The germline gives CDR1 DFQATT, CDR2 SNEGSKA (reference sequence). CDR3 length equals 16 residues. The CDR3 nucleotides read TGCAGTGCTAGTGGACTAGCGGGTGTGGGATCCGATACGCAGTATTTT. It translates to CSASGLAGVGSDTQYF.

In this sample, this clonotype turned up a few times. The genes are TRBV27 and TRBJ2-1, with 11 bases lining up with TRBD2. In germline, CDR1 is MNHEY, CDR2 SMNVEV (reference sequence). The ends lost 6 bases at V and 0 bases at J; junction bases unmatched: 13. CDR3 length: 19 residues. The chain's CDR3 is CASRSTSGGYRSSYNEQFF. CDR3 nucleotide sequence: TGTGCCAGCAGGTCCACTAGCGGGGGCTACAGGAGCTCCTACAATGAGCAGTTCTTC.

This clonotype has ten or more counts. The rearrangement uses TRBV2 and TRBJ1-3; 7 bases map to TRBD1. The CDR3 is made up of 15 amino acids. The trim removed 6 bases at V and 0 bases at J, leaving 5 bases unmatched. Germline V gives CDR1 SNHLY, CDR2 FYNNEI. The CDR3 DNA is TGTGCCAGCAGCGCTAGACAGGGCTCTGGAAACACCATATATTTT. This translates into CASSARQGSGNTIYF.

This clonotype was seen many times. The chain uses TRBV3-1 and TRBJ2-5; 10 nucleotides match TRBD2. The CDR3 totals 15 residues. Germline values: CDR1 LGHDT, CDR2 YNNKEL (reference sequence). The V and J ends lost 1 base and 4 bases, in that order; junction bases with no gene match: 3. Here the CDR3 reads CASSQVRTSGETQYF. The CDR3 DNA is TGTGCCAGCAGCCAAGTTAGGACTAGCGGAGAGACCCAGTACTTC.

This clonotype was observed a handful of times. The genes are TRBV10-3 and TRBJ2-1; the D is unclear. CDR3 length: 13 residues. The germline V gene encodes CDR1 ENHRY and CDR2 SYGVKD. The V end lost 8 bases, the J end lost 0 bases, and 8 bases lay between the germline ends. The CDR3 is CAIAVSSYNEQFF. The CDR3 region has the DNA TGTGCCATCGCTGTCAGCTCCTACAATGAGCAGTTCTTC.

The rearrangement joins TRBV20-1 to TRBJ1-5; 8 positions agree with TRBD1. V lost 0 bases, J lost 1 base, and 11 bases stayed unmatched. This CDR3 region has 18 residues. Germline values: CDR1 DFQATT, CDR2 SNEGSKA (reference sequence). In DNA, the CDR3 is TGCAGTGCTAGAGATGTAGGACAGGGTTTATCGAGCAATCAGCCCCAGCATTTT. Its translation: CSARDVGQGLSSNQPQHF.

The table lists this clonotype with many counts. CDR3 amino acids: CASSSRLAGDADTQYF. CDR3 sequence (DNA): TGTGCCAGCAGCTCCAGACTAGCGGGGGATGCAGATACGCAGTATTTT. This chain links TRBV6-2 or TRBV6-3 with TRBJ2-3; 12 bases fit TRBD2. Unmatched junction bases numbered 8, after V lost 6 bases and J lost 4 bases. Germline V lookup: CDR1 MNHEY, CDR2 SVGEGT. The CDR3 length is 16 residues.

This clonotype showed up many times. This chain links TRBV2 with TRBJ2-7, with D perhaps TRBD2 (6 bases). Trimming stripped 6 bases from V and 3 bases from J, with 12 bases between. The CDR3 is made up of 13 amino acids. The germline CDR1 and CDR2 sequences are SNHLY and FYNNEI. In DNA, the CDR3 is TGTGCCAGCAGGAGAACTAGCTTCTACGAGCAGTACTTC. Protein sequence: CASRRTSFYEQYF.

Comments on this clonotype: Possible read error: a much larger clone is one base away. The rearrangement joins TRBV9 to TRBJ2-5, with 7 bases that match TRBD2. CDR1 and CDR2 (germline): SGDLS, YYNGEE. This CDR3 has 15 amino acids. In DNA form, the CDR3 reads TGTGCCAGCAGCGTATCTAGCGGATCCCAAAAGACCCAGTACTTC. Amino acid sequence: CASSVSSGSQKTQYF.

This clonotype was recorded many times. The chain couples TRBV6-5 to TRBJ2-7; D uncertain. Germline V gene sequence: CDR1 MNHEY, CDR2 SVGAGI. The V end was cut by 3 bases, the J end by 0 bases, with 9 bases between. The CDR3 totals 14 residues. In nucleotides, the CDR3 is TGTGCCAGCAGTTATAGGTTCTCCTCCTACGAGCAGTACTTC. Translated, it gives CASSYRFSSYEQYF.

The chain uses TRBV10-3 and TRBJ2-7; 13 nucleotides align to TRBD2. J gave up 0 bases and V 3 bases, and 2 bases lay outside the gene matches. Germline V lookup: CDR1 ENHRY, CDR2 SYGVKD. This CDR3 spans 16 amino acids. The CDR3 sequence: CAISDGTSGASYEQYF. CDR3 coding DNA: TGTGCCATCAGTGACGGGACTAGCGGGGCCTCCTACGAGCAGTACTTC.

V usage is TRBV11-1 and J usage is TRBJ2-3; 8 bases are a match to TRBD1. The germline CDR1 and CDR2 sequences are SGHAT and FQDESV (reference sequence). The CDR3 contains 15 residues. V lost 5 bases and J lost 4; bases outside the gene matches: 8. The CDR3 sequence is CASSLRTGTADTQYF. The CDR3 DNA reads TGTGCCAGCAGCCTAAGGACAGGGACCGCAGATACGCAGTATTTT.

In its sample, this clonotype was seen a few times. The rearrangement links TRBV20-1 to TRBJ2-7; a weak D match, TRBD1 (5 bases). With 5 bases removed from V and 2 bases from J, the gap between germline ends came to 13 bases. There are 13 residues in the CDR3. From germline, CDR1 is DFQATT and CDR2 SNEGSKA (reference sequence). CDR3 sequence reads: CSAPWPGTYEQYF. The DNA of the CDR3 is TGCAGTGCTCCTTGGCCAGGGACCTACGAGCAGTACTTC.

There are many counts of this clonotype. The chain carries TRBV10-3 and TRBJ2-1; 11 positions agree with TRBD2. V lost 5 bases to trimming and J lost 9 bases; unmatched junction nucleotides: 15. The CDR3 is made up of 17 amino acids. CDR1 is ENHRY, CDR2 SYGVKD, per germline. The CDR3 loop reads CAISNSLIAGGPGEQFF. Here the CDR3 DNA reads TGTGCCATCAGTAACTCGTTGATAGCGGGGGGGCCGGGTGAGCAGTTCTTC.

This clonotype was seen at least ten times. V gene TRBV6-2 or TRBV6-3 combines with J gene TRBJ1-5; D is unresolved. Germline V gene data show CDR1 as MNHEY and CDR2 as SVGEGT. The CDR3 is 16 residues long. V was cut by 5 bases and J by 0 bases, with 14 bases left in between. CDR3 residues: CASSGLSGLSNQPQHF. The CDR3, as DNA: TGTGCCAGCAGTGGACTAAGTGGGCTTAGCAATCAGCCCCAGCATTTT.

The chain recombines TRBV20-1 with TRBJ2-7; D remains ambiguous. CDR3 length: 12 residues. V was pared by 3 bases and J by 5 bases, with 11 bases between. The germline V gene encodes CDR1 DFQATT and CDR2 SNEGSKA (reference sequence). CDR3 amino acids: CSASRSGDEQYF. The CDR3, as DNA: TGCAGTGCTAGTCGGAGTGGCGACGAGCAGTACTTC.

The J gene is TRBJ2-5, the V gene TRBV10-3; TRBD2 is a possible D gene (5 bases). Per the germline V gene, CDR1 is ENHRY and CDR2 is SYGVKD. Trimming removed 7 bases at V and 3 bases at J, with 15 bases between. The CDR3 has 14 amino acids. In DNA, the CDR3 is TGTGCCATCACCAACCGCGTAGCGAAAGAGACCCAGTACTTC. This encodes CAITNRVAKETQYF.

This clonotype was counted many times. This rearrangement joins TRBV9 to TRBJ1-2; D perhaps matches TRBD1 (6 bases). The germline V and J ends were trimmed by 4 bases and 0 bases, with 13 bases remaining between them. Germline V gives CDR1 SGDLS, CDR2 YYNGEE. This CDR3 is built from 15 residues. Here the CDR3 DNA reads TGTGCCAGCAGCCTTGCCGGGACACCTAACTATGGCTACACCTTC. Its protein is CASSLAGTPNYGYTF. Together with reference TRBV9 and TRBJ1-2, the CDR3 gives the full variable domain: DSGVTQTPKHLITATGQRVTLRCSPRSGDLSVYWYQQSLDQGLQFLIQYYNGEERAKGNILERFSAQQFPDLHSELNLSSLELGDSALYFCASSLAGTPNYGYTFGSGTRLTVV.

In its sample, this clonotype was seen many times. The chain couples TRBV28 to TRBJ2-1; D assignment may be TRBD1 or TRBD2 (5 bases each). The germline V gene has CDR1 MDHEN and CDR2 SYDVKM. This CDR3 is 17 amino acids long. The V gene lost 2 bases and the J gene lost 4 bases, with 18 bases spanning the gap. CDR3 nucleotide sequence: TGTGCCAGCAGTTTAAGTACTCGAGGGGCACGATACAATGAGCAGTTCTTC. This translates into CASSLSTRGARYNEQFF.

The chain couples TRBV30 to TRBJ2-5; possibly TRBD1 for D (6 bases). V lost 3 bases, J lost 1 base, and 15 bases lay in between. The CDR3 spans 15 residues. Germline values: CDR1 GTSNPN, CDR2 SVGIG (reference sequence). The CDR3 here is CAWSPGTRSQETQYF. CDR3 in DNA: TGTGCCTGGAGCCCCGGGACACGGTCCCAAGAGACCCAGTACTTC.

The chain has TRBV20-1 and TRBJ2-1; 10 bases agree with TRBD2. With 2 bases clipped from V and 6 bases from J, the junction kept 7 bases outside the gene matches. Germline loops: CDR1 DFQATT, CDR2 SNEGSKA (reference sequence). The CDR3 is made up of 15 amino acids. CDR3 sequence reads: CSARFPAGGPNEQFF. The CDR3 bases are TGCAGTGCTAGATTCCCAGCGGGGGGGCCCAATGAGCAGTTCTTC.

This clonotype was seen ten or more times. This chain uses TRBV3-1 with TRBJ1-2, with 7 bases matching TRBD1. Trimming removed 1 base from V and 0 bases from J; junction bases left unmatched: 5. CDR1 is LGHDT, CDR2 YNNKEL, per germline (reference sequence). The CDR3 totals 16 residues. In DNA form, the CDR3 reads TGTGCCAGCAGCCAAGGGGGGACAGACTCTAACTATGGCTACACCTTC. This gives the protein CASSQGGTDSNYGYTF.

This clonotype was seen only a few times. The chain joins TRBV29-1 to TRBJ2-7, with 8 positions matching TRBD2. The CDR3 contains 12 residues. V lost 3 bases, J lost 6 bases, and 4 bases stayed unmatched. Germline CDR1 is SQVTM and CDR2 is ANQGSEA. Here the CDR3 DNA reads TGCAGCGTTGATGGTCTAGCGGGCGAGCAGTACTTC. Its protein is CSVDGLAGEQYF.

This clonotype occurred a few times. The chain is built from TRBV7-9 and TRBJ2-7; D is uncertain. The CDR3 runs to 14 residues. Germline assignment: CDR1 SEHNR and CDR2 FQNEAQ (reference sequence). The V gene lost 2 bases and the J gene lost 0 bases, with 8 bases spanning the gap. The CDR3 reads CASSLFEDSYEQYF. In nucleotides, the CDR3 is TGTGCCAGCAGCTTATTCGAAGACTCCTACGAGCAGTACTTC.

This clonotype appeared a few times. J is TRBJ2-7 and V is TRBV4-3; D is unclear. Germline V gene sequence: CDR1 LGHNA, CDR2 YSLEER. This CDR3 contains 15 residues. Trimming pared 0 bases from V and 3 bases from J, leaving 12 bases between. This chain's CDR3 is CASSQDATSFYEQYF. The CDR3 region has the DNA TGCGCCAGCAGCCAAGATGCGACATCGTTCTACGAGCAGTACTTC.

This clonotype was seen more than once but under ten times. As DNA, the CDR3 is TGTGCCAGCAGTTCTCGGGACAGGATGAACACTGAAGCTTTCTTT. Protein product: CASSSRDRMNTEAFF. V and J are TRBV27 and TRBJ1-1; 8 positions agree with TRBD1. Germline CDR1 is MNHEY and CDR2 is SMNVEV (reference sequence). The CDR3 contains 15 residues. After removal of 4 bases from V and 0 bases from J, the junction contained 4 bases not matched to a gene.

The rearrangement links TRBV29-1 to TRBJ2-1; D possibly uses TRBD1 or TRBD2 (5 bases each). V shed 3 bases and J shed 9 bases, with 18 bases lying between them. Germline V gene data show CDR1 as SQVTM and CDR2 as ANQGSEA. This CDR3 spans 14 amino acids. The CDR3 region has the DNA TGCAGCGTTGAGATTCCCCCGAGGGACGGTGAGCAGTTCTTC. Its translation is CSVEIPPRDGEQFF.